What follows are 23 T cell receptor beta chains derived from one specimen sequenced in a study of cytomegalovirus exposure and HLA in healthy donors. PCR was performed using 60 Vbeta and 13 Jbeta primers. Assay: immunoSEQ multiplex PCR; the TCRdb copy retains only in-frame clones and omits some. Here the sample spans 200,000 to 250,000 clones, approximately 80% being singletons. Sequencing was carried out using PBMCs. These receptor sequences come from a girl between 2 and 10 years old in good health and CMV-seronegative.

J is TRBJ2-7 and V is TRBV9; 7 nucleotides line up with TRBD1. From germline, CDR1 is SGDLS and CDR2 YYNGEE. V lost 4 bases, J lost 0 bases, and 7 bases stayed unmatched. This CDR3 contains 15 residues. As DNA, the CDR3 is TGTGCCAGCAGCATCCGGGACAGTAGCTCCTACGAGCAGTACTTC. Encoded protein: CASSIRDSSSYEQYF. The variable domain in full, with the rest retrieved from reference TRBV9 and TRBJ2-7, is DSGVTQTPKHLITATGQRVTLRCSPRSGDLSVYWYQQSLDQGLQFLIQYYNGEERAKGNILERFSAQQFPDLHSELNLSSLELGDSALYFCASSIRDSSSYEQYFGPGTRLTVT.

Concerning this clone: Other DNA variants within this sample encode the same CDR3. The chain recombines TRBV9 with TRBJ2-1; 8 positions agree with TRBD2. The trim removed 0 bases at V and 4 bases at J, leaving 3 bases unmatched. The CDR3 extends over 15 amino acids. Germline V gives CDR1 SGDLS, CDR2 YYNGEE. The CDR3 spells CASSVGAGGYNEQFF. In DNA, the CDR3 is TGTGCCAGCAGCGTAGGGGCGGGGGGTTACAATGAGCAGTTCTTC.

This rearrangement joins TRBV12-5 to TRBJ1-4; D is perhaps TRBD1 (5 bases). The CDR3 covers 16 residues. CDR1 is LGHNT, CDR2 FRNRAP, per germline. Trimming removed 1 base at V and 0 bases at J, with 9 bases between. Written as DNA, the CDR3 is TGTGCTAGTGGTTTGGACAGGCTAGCAACTAATGAAAAACTGTTTTTT. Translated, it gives CASGLDRLATNEKLFF.

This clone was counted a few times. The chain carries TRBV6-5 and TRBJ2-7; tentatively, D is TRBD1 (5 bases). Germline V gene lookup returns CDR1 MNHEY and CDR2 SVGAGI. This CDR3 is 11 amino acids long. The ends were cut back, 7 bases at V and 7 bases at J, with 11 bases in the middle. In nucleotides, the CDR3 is TGTGCCAGCACAAAGGGGTTGGAGCAGTACTTC. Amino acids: CASTKGLEQYF.

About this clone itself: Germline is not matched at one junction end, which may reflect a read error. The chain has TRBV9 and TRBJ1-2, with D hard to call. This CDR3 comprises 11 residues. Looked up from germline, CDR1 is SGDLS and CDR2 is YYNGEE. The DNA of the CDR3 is TGTGCCAGCAGCGCGACGGGTGGCTACTCCTTC. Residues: CASSATGGYSF.

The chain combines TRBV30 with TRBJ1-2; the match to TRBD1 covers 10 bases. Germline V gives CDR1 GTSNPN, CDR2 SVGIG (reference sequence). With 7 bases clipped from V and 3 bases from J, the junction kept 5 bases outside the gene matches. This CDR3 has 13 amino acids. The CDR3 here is CASRTGGHYGYTF. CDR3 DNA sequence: TGTGCCTCCAGGACAGGGGGGCACTATGGCTACACCTTC.

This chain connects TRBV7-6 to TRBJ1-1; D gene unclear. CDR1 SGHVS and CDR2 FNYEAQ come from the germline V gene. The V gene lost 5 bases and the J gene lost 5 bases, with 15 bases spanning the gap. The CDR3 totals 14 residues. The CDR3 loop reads CASSPGGGSTEAFF. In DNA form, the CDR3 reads TGTGCCAGCAGCCCCGGAGGAGGGAGTACTGAAGCTTTCTTT.

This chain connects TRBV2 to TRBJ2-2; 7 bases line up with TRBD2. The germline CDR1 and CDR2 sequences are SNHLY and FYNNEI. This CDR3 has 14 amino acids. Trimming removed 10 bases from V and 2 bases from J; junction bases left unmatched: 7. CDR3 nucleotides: TGTGCCACCGGACTAGATTTAAACACCGGGGAGCTGTTTTTT. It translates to CATGLDLNTGELFF.

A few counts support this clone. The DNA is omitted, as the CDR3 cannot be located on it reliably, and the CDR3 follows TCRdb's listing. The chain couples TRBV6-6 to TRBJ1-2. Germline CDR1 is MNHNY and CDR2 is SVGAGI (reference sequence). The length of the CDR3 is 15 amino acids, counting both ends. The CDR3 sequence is CASSSSDRGGSGYTF.

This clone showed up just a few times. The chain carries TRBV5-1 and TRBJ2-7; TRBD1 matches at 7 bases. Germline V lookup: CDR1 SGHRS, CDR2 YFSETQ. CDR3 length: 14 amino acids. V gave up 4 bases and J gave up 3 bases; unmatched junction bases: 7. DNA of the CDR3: TGCGCCAGCAGCCTGACAGGGAAGGTCTACGAGCAGTACTTC. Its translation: CASSLTGKVYEQYF.

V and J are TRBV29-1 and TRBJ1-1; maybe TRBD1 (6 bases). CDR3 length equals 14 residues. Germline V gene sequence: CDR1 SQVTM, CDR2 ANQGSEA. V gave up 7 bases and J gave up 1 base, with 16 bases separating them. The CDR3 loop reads CSAEGHRENTEAFF. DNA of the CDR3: TGCAGCGCCGAAGGTCACAGGGAGAACACTGAAGCTTTCTTT.

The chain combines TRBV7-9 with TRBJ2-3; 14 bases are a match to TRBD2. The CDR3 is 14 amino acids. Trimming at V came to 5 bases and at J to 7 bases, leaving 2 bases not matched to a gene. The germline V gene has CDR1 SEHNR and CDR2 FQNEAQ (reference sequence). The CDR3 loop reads CASSRTSGGYTQYF. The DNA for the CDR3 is TGTGCCAGCAGCAGGACTAGCGGGGGGTATACGCAGTATTTT.

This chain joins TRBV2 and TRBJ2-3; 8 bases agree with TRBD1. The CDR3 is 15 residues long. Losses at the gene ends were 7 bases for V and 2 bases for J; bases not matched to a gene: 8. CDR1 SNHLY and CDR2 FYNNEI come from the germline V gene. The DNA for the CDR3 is TGTGCCAGCATATTGGACAGGGACTTCACAGATACGCAGTATTTT. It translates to CASILDRDFTDTQYF. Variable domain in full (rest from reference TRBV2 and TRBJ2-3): EPEVTQTPSHQVTQMGQEVILRCVPISNHLYFYWYRQILGQKVEFLVSFYNNEISEKSEIFDDQFSVERPDGSNFTLKIRSTKLEDSAMYFCASILDRDFTDTQYFGPGTRLTVL.

In nucleotides, the CDR3 is TGTGCCAGCAGTGATTTTCCCACGACAGGGAACACTGAAGCTTTCTTT. Amino acid sequence: CASSDFPTTGNTEAFF. This chain connects TRBV25-1 to TRBJ1-1; D perhaps matches TRBD1 (6 bases). Trimming took 3 bases from V and 1 from J, leaving 15 bases between them. The CDR3 is 16 amino acids. Looked up from germline, CDR1 is MGHDK and CDR2 is SYGVNS.

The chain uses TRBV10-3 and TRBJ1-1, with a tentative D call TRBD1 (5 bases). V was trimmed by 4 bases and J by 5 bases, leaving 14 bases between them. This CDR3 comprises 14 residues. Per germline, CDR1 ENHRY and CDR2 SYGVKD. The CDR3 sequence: CAISVEGRGTEAFF. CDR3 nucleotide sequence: TGTGCCATCAGTGTGGAGGGACGGGGGACTGAAGCTTTCTTT.

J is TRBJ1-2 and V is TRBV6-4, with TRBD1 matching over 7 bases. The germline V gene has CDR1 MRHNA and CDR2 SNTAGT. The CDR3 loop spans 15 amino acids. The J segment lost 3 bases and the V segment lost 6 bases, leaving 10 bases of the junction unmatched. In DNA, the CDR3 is TGTGCCAGCAGCCTTTATCCAGGGGGAGACTATGGCTACACCTTC. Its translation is CASSLYPGGDYGYTF.

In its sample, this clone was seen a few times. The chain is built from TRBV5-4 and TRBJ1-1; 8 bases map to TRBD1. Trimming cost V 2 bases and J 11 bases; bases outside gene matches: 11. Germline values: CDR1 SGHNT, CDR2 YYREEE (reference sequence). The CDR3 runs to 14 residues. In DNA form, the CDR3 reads TGTGCCAGCAGCTTATCGGGACAGGCCCGAGACGCTTTCTTT. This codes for CASSLSGQARDAFF.

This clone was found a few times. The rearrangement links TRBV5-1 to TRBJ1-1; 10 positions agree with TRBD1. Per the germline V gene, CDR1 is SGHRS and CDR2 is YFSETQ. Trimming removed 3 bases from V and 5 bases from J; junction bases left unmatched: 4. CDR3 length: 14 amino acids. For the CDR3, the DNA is TGCGCCAGCAGCTCGGGACAGGGGTGGACTGAAGCTTTCTTT. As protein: CASSSGQGWTEAFF.

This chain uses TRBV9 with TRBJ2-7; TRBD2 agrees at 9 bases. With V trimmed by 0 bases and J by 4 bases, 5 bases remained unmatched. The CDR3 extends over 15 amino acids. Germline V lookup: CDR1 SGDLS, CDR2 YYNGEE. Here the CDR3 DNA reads TGTGCCAGCAGCGTAGGTAGCGGGAGTACGTACGAGCAGTACTTC. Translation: CASSVGSGSTYEQYF.

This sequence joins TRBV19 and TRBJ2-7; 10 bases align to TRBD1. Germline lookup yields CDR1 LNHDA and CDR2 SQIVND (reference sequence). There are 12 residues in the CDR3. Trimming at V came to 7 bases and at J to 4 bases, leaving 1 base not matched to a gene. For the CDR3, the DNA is TGTGCCAGTACGGGACAGGGGTACGAGCAGTACTTC. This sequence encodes CASTGQGYEQYF.

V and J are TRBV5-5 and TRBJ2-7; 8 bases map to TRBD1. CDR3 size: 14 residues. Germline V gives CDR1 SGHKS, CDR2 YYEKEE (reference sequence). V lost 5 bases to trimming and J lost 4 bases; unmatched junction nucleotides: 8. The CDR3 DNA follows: TGTGCCAGCAGGGTACAGGGGGGCTCATACGAGCAGTACTTC. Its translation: CASRVQGGSYEQYF. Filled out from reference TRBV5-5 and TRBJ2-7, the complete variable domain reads DAGVTQSPTHLIKTRGQQVTLRCSPISGHKSVSWYQQVLGQGPQFIFQYYEKEERGRGNFPDRFSARQFPNYSSELNVNALLLGDSALYLCASRVQGGSYEQYFGPGTRLTVT.

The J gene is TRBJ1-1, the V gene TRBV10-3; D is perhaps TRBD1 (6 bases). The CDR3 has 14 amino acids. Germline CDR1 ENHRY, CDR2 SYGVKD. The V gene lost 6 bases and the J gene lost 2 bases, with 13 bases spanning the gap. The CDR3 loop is CAIREQGGNTEAFF. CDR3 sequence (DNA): TGTGCCATCAGAGAACAGGGCGGTAACACTGAAGCTTTCTTT.

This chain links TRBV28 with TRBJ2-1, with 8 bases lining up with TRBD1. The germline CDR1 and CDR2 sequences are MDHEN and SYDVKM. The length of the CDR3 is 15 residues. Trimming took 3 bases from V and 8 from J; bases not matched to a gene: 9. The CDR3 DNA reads TGTGCCAGCAGTTTGTCCAGGGGGCGCACCCATGAGCAGTTCTTC. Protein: CASSLSRGRTHEQFF.